Sequencing of this T cell receptor beta chain was carried out in a study of blood T cell repertoires in COVID-19. Study overall: Samples came from the United States, Italy and Spain, spanning acute and convalescent COVID-19.

Original handling: Amplified reference gene primers provided the basis for estimating nucleated cell counts. Clones were sequenced by immunoSEQ multiplex PCR, and TCRdb holds only the in-frame ones, with some missing. V, J and clone size are taken as reported in that table, and D and trimming were inferred from the DNA itself. The profile shows 220,000 or so clones, less than 90% of them singletons. This TCR came from an older woman who had recovered from COVID-19. The sample consisted of peripheral blood.

As DNA, the CDR3 is TGTGCCAGCAGCTTGGGGGTGACAGGGGGCTTTAACACTGAAGCTTTCTTT. This sequence encodes CASSLGVTGGFNTEAFF. V usage is TRBV5-6 and J usage is TRBJ1-1; 10 bases fit TRBD1. The CDR3 is 17 residues long. J lost 2 bases, V lost 0 bases, and 7 bases had no gene match. The germline gives CDR1 SGHDT, CDR2 YYEEEE.